This passage covers 29 T cell receptor beta chains from one sample sequenced in a study of cytomegalovirus exposure and HLA in healthy donors. PCR amplification relied on 60 Vbeta primers (plus 13 Jbeta primers). Sequenced by immunoSEQ multiplex PCR; TCRdb stores in-frame clones only, minus some. In the table there are 100,000 or so clones, approximately 16% of which are singletons. Sequencing was done on a sample of PBMCs. These receptors came from a female donor in good health and CMV-seronegative.

The chain links TRBV4-1 to TRBJ2-1, with no clear D. The CDR3 is 15 amino acids. Germline CDR1 reads MGHRA; CDR2 reads YSYEKL. V lost 0 bases and J lost 4, with 10 bases in between. The CDR3 loop reads CASSQDINKYNEQFF. The CDR3, as DNA: TGCGCCAGCAGCCAAGATATTAACAAGTACAATGAGCAGTTCTTC.

This clone was observed a handful of times. The CDR3 loop is CASSLGPGSTEAFF. The DNA for the CDR3 is TGTGCCAGCAGCTTAGGTCCCGGGAGCACTGAAGCTTTCTTT. The V gene is TRBV7-6, the J gene TRBJ1-1, with unresolved D. Per germline, CDR1 SGHVS and CDR2 FNYEAQ. The CDR3 has 14 amino acids. The germline V and J ends were trimmed by 1 base and 4 bases, with 10 bases remaining between them.

This rearrangement joins TRBV7-2 to TRBJ1-4; 7 nucleotides match TRBD1. Trimming cost V 4 bases and J 6 bases; bases outside gene matches: 5. The CDR3 covers 14 residues. Germline CDR1 reads SGHTA; CDR2 reads FQGNSA. The CDR3 nucleotides read TGTGCCAGCAGCTGGGACAGCTTTGATGAAAAACTGTTTTTT. Translation: CASSWDSFDEKLFF.

The rearrangement links TRBV6-6 to TRBJ1-5; TRBD1 agrees at 10 bases. The CDR3 has 16 amino acids. The V and J ends lost 7 bases and 4 bases, in that order; junction bases with no gene match: 10. The germline CDR1 and CDR2 sequences are MNHNY and SVGAGI (reference sequence). The CDR3 coding sequence is TGTGCCAGCAACCTATTCCCGGGACAGGGGAATCAGCCCCAGCATTTT. Translation: CASNLFPGQGNQPQHF.

The V gene is TRBV27, the J gene TRBJ2-2, with D perhaps matching TRBD2 (5 bases). Germline-derived CDR1 and CDR2 are MNHEY and SMNVEV (reference sequence). V was shortened by 2 bases and J by 4 bases, with 14 bases between the two germline ends. CDR3 length equals 16 residues. The CDR3: CASSLIWELITGELFF. CDR3 coding DNA: TGTGCCAGCAGTTTAATTTGGGAGTTAATCACCGGGGAGCTGTTTTTT.

The J gene is TRBJ2-7, the V gene TRBV13; 9 bases are a match to TRBD1. The CDR3 is 14 residues long. Germline lookup yields CDR1 PRHDT and CDR2 FYEKMQ (reference sequence). V gave up 4 bases and J gave up 3 bases; unmatched junction bases: 4. The CDR3 spells CASSSGQGNYEQYF. In DNA, the CDR3 is TGTGCCAGCAGCTCGGGACAGGGTAACTACGAGCAGTACTTC.

This clone was counted a few times. The chain uses TRBV4-2 and TRBJ1-4, with D tentatively TRBD1 (5 bases). The CDR3 spans 14 residues. With 1 base removed from V and 9 bases from J, the gap between germline ends came to 12 bases. Germline-derived CDR1 and CDR2 are LGHNA and YNFKEQ. For the CDR3, the DNA is TGTGCCAGCAGCCAAGTTGTGCAGGGTCAAAAACTGTTTTTT. Translation gives CASSQVVQGQKLFF.

This clone was counted a few times. The chain has TRBV4-2 and TRBJ1-5; no reliable D call. Trimming shortened V by 0 bases and J by 5 bases, and 20 bases separated the two germline ends. The CDR3 has 18 residues. The germline gives CDR1 LGHNA, CDR2 YNFKEQ. CDR3 loop: CASSQDLSAGWAYQPQHF. DNA of the CDR3: TGTGCCAGCAGCCAAGATCTGTCGGCGGGGTGGGCCTATCAGCCCCAGCATTTT.

The chain links TRBV6-5 to TRBJ1-2; 8 bases align to TRBD1. Germline loops: CDR1 MNHEY, CDR2 SVGAGI. CDR3 length: 12 residues. Losses at the gene ends were 5 bases for V and 8 bases for J; bases not matched to a gene: 4. CDR3 sequence: CASSDRGHGYTF. The CDR3 bases are TGTGCCAGCAGTGACAGGGGTCACGGCTACACCTTC.

In its sample, this clone was seen a few times. The chain uses TRBV19 and TRBJ2-5, with 9 positions matching TRBD1. This CDR3 spans 14 amino acids. Germline loops: CDR1 LNHDA, CDR2 SQIVND (reference sequence). The trim removed 6 bases at V and 5 bases at J, leaving 7 bases unmatched. The CDR3 region is CASRGTGRRETQYF. CDR3 in DNA: TGTGCCAGTAGGGGGACAGGGAGGAGGGAGACCCAGTACTTC. Complete variable domain (other parts from reference TRBV19 and TRBJ2-5): DGGITQSPKYLFRKEGQNVTLSCEQNLNHDAMYWYRQDPGQGLRLIYYSQIVNDFQKGDIAEGYSVSREKKESFPLTVTSAQKNPTAFYLCASRGTGRRETQYFGPGTRLLVL.

This clone was seen only a few times. The J gene is TRBJ2-7, the V gene TRBV7-9, with 10 nucleotides matching TRBD1. Trimming cost V 5 bases and J 5 bases; bases outside gene matches: 9. This CDR3 contains 15 residues. Germline V lookup: CDR1 SEHNR, CDR2 FQNEAQ (reference sequence). CDR3 residues: CASSPGTGERDEQYF. In DNA, the CDR3 is TGTGCCAGCAGCCCAGGGACAGGGGAGAGGGACGAGCAGTACTTC.

This clone was seen a few times. The rearrangement joins TRBV10-3 to TRBJ1-1, with 10 nucleotides matching TRBD1. Germline V lookup: CDR1 ENHRY, CDR2 SYGVKD. The CDR3 has 14 amino acids. The trim removed 7 bases at V and 5 bases at J, leaving 7 bases unmatched. In DNA, the CDR3 is TGTGCCATCACGAAAGGACAGGGGGGGACTGAAGCTTTCTTT. Encoded protein: CAITKGQGGTEAFF.

The chain joins TRBV5-4 to TRBJ2-1, with 7 nucleotides matching TRBD1. Germline trimming cut 4 bases from V and 2 bases from J; bases unmatched to any gene: 6. Germline loops: CDR1 SGHNT, CDR2 YYREEE (reference sequence). The CDR3 totals 15 residues. CDR3 sequence (DNA): TGTGCCAGCAGCCCGACAGGGAACCCCTACAATGAGCAGTTCTTC. Translation gives CASSPTGNPYNEQFF.

This chain uses TRBV7-2 with TRBJ2-5; 7 positions agree with TRBD1. Trimming took 7 bases from V and 2 from J; bases not matched to a gene: 7. The CDR3 runs to 14 residues. Germline assignment: CDR1 SGHTA and CDR2 FQGNSA. CDR3 loop: CASTLRGPQETQYF. In nucleotides, the CDR3 is TGTGCCAGCACCCTAAGGGGGCCACAAGAGACCCAGTACTTC.

The V gene is TRBV28, the J gene TRBJ2-7; no firm D call. V was shortened by 5 bases and J by 1 base, with 15 bases between the two germline ends. In germline, CDR1 is MDHEN, CDR2 SYDVKM. The CDR3 runs 15 residues. CDR3 bases: TGTGCCAGCAGTAGTGGGCAGGTAACTTCCTACGAGCAGTACTTC. It translates to CASSSGQVTSYEQYF. Drawing the rest from reference TRBV28 and TRBJ2-7, the complete variable domain is DVKVTQSSRYLVKRTGEKVFLECVQDMDHENMFWYRQDPGLGLRLIYFSYDVKMKEKGDIPEGYSVSREKKERFSLILESASTNQTSMYLCASSSGQVTSYEQYFGPGTRLTVT.

V and J are TRBV27 and TRBJ1-5; TRBD1 matches 10 bases. CDR3 length equals 17 residues. V shed 7 bases and J 6 bases; nucleotides not matched to a gene: 15. Germline V CDR1 and CDR2: MNHEY, SMNVEV (reference sequence). CDR3 region: CASTTRWDRGRSQPQHF. DNA of the CDR3: TGTGCCAGCACTACCCGGTGGGACAGGGGAAGGAGTCAGCCCCAGCATTTT.

The J gene is TRBJ2-4, the V gene TRBV2; 8 nucleotides agree with TRBD1. The ends lost 7 bases at V and 2 bases at J; junction bases unmatched: 7. Germline CDR1 and CDR2: SNHLY and FYNNEI. The CDR3 spans 15 residues. The CDR3 is CASKSGGETKNIQYF. The CDR3 DNA sequence: TGTGCCAGCAAATCAGGGGGCGAGACCAAAAACATTCAGTACTTC.

This clone was seen a handful of times. The rearrangement links TRBV30 to TRBJ2-7, with a weak D call TRBD2 (7 bases). V shed 3 bases and J shed 2 bases, with 8 bases lying between them. In germline, CDR1 is GTSNPN, CDR2 SVGIG (reference sequence). The CDR3 is made up of 12 amino acids. CDR3 in DNA: TGTGCCTGGAGCGGGGGGCCCTACGAGCAGTACTTC. Translation: CAWSGGPYEQYF.

The rearrangement joins TRBV5-1 to TRBJ2-1; TRBD2 matches at 11 bases. Germline values: CDR1 SGHRS, CDR2 YFSETQ. There are 15 residues in the CDR3. Trimming took 0 bases from V and 4 from J; bases not matched to a gene: 0. The CDR3 spells CASSLASGGYNEQFF. Written as DNA, the CDR3 is TGCGCCAGCAGCTTGGCTAGCGGGGGGTACAATGAGCAGTTCTTC.

This chain uses TRBV5-6 with TRBJ1-1, with TRBD1 as a possible D gene (5 bases). CDR3 length equals 15 residues. V was pared by 5 bases and J by 0 bases, with 14 bases between. From germline, CDR1 is SGHDT and CDR2 YYEEEE. Written as DNA, the CDR3 is TGTGCCAGCAGACACCGGGGACTCCTGAACACTGAAGCTTTCTTT. Its translation is CASRHRGLLNTEAFF.

J is TRBJ2-5 and V is TRBV2; perhaps TRBD1 as D (5 bases). Looked up from germline, CDR1 is SNHLY and CDR2 is FYNNEI. CDR3 length equals 15 residues. V was trimmed by 1 base and J by 5 bases, leaving 14 bases between them. CDR3 DNA sequence: TGTGCCAGCAGTGAAGAGGCAGGGATGGGTGAGACCCAGTACTTC. Translating gives CASSEEAGMGETQYF.

The rearrangement uses TRBV6-1 and TRBJ1-5; the D is unclear. V was pared by 1 base and J by 7 bases, with 11 bases between. Germline CDR1 reads MNHNS; CDR2 reads SASEGT. CDR3 length: 14 residues. DNA of the CDR3: TGTGCCAGCAGTGAAGTAATAGCGTCCCAGCCCCAGCATTTT. It encodes CASSEVIASQPQHF.

This chain uses TRBV10-3 with TRBJ1-1; maybe TRBD1 (6 bases). This CDR3 comprises 12 residues. Germline lookup yields CDR1 ENHRY and CDR2 SYGVKD. Trimming took 6 bases from V and 8 from J, leaving 13 bases between them. The CDR3 loop is CAISLTGSEAFF. In nucleotides, the CDR3 is TGTGCCATCAGCCTTACAGGGTCCGAAGCTTTCTTT.

This clone was detected only a few times. The chain is built from TRBV9 and TRBJ2-3, with a weak D call TRBD2 (6 bases). The CDR3 contains 15 residues. Trimming stripped 2 bases from V and 4 bases from J, with 14 bases between. Germline V gives CDR1 SGDLS, CDR2 YYNGEE. For the CDR3, the DNA is TGTGCCAGCAGCGTTAGCGGATCCCACGCAGATACGCAGTATTTT. Its translation is CASSVSGSHADTQYF. Supplemented by reference TRBV9 and TRBJ2-3, the full variable domain reads DSGVTQTPKHLITATGQRVTLRCSPRSGDLSVYWYQQSLDQGLQFLIQYYNGEERAKGNILERFSAQQFPDLHSELNLSSLELGDSALYFCASSVSGSHADTQYFGPGTRLTVL.

This clone was detected only a few times. This chain connects TRBV6-6 to TRBJ1-5, with TRBD1 matching over 8 bases. This CDR3 has 14 amino acids. With 7 bases clipped from V and 1 base from J, the junction kept 3 bases outside the gene matches. From germline, CDR1 is MNHNY and CDR2 SVGAGI (reference sequence). CDR3 loop: CASNRQGSNQPQHF. CDR3 in DNA: TGTGCCAGCAATCGACAGGGGAGCAATCAGCCCCAGCATTTT.

This clone appeared a few times. One end of the junction fails to match germline, which may point to a read error. This chain links TRBV15 with TRBJ1-2; 7 positions match TRBD1. The germline V gene has CDR1 LNHNV and CDR2 YYDKDF (reference sequence). The CDR3 sequence is 14 residues long. The DNA for the CDR3 is TGTGCCATCAGCATCGAGACAGGGCCCTATGGCTACACCTTC. Residues: CAISIETGPYGYTF.

This clone turned up a few times. The CDR3 loop is CASSLSTGTYEQYF. The CDR3 DNA reads TGTGCCAGCAGTTTATCAACAGGGACCTACGAGCAGTACTTC. This chain links TRBV28 with TRBJ2-7, with TRBD1 as a possible D gene (6 bases). This CDR3 spans 14 amino acids. CDR1 and CDR2 from the germline V gene are MDHEN and SYDVKM. The ends were cut back, 1 base at V and 2 bases at J, with 9 bases in the middle.

This clone was seen a few times. V is TRBV5-4 and J is TRBJ2-7; D is ambiguous. The CDR3 contains 13 residues. Trimming left V 4 bases short and J 0 bases short, with 8 bases between. Looked up from germline, CDR1 is SGHNT and CDR2 is YYREEE (reference sequence). This CDR3 reads CASSHPSSYEQYF. In DNA, the CDR3 is TGTGCCAGCAGCCACCCGAGCTCCTACGAGCAGTACTTC.

The chain joins TRBV25-1 to TRBJ2-1; no definite D call. With 0 bases removed from V and 3 bases from J, the gap between germline ends came to 6 bases. The germline V gene encodes CDR1 MGHDK and CDR2 SYGVNS. The CDR3 totals 14 residues. The CDR3 reads CASSEYGSYNEQFF. CDR3 DNA sequence: TGTGCCAGCAGTGAATACGGTAGCTACAATGAGCAGTTCTTC.